These 31 T cell receptor beta chains originate from one sample sequenced in a study of beta chain features in type 1 diabetes. Sequencing targeted expressed TCRB transcripts, as all isolated RNA had been reverse transcribed. Data came from immunoSEQ multiplex PCR; TCRdb stores just in-frame clones and leaves some out. This table has 250,000 to 350,000 clones, approximately 10% appearing once. Input material: naive CD4+ T cells from blood. These receptors came from a woman under 40 in good health.

This clone showed up just a few times. CDR3 bases: TGTGCCATCAGTGAGTACACAGAGATCTACGAGCAGTACTTC. Protein sequence: CAISEYTEIYEQYF. V gene TRBV10-3 combines with J gene TRBJ2-7; D is unresolved. CDR1 ENHRY and CDR2 SYGVKD come from the germline V gene. The V gene lost 1 base and the J gene lost 3 bases, with 10 bases spanning the gap. The CDR3 loop spans 14 amino acids.

The table lists this clone with a few counts. The V call is TRBV7-2, the J call TRBJ2-5, with 7 bases lining up with TRBD2. Germline V gene sequence: CDR1 SGHTA, CDR2 FQGNSA. V gave up 6 bases and J gave up 4 bases; unmatched junction bases: 11. This CDR3 is 15 amino acids long. CDR3 sequence reads: CASSWEGPGGETQYF. In DNA form, the CDR3 reads TGTGCCAGCAGTTGGGAGGGCCCCGGAGGAGAGACCCAGTACTTC.

The V call is TRBV19, the J call TRBJ2-7, with 8 bases that match TRBD1. Germline V CDR1 and CDR2: LNHDA, SQIVND (reference sequence). The CDR3 runs to 12 residues. The ends lost 5 bases at V and 9 bases at J; junction bases unmatched: 6. CDR3 nucleotide sequence: TGTGCCAGTAGTCTTGGACAGGGCGGGCAGTACTTC. It translates to CASSLGQGGQYF.

This chain uses TRBV6-5 with TRBJ2-2, with 11 nucleotides matching TRBD1. The CDR3 loop spans 15 amino acids. V gave up 6 bases and J gave up 7 bases; unmatched junction bases: 7. Germline CDR1 is MNHEY and CDR2 is SVGAGI. CDR3 nucleotide sequence: TGTGCCAGCAGAACCCGGACAGGGGGCCACGGGGAGCTGTTTTTT. Translating gives CASRTRTGGHGELFF.

This chain joins TRBV7-9 and TRBJ2-3; 7 nucleotides agree with TRBD2. CDR1 and CDR2 from the germline V gene are SEHNR and FQNEAQ (reference sequence). J lost 2 bases, V lost 4 bases, and 3 bases had no gene match. The CDR3 spans 14 residues. This CDR3 is CASSSSGLTDTQYF. In nucleotides, the CDR3 is TGTGCCAGCAGCTCTAGCGGACTCACAGATACGCAGTATTTT.

The V call is TRBV7-2, the J call TRBJ2-7; 8 positions match TRBD2. J was trimmed by 2 bases and V by 5 bases; bases with no gene match: 8. The CDR3 spans 15 residues. Germline-derived CDR1 and CDR2 are SGHTA and FQGNSA. In DNA form, the CDR3 reads TGTGCCAGCAGCAGCCGACTAGCGTCAACCTACGAGCAGTACTTC. This codes for CASSSRLASTYEQYF. Variable domain in full (rest from reference TRBV7-2 and TRBJ2-7): GAGVSQSPSNKVTEKGKDVELRCDPISGHTALYWYRQSLGQGLEFLIYFQGNSAPDKSGLPSDRFSAERTGGSVSTLTIQRTQQEDSAVYLCASSSRLASTYEQYFGPGTRLTVT.

This clone turned up a few times. This chain uses TRBV28 with TRBJ2-7; D gene unclear. CDR1 is MDHEN and CDR2 is SYDVKM in the germline V gene. The CDR3 spans 12 residues. Trimming pared 5 bases from V and 2 bases from J, leaving 7 bases between. In nucleotides, the CDR3 is TGTGCCAGCAGTCCTCTAGCCTACGAGCAGTACTTC. This translates into CASSPLAYEQYF.

This clone appeared a few times. V is TRBV5-4 and J is TRBJ2-2; 8 positions agree with TRBD2. CDR3 length: 16 amino acids. Germline CDR1 and CDR2: SGHNT and YYREEE (reference sequence). Losses at the gene ends were 2 bases for V and 3 bases for J; bases not matched to a gene: 6. The CDR3 spells CASSFVVAGHTGELFF. The CDR3 region has the DNA TGTGCCAGCAGCTTTGTGGTAGCGGGACACACCGGGGAGCTGTTTTTT.

The J gene is TRBJ2-5, the V gene TRBV7-9; 9 bases match TRBD1. This CDR3 contains 12 residues. V shed 5 bases and J 13 bases; nucleotides not matched to a gene: 8. CDR1 is SEHNR, CDR2 FQNEAQ, per germline (reference sequence). The CDR3 loop is CASSRNTGGRYF. CDR3 DNA sequence: TGTGCCAGCAGCCGGAATACAGGGGGCCGGTACTTC. Based on the CDR3 plus reference TRBV7-9 and TRBJ2-5, the full variable domain is DTGVSQNPRHKITKRGQNVTFRCDPISEHNRLYWYRQTLGQGPEFLTYFQNEAQLEKSRLLSDRFSAERPKGSFSTLEIQRTEQGDSAMYLCASSRNTGGRYFGPGTRLLVL.

This chain links TRBV30 with TRBJ2-1; D gene uncertain. The germline V gene encodes CDR1 GTSNPN and CDR2 SVGIG (reference sequence). The CDR3 is 17 residues long. With 1 base removed from V and 0 bases from J, the gap between germline ends came to 16 bases. The CDR3 loop reads CAWSGRHRTSSYNEQFF. CDR3 sequence (DNA): TGTGCCTGGAGTGGAAGACATAGAACGAGCTCCTACAATGAGCAGTTCTTC.

The chain is built from TRBV4-3 and TRBJ2-2; D perhaps matches TRBD1 (5 bases). CDR3 length: 19 amino acids. Trimming left V 0 bases short and J 4 bases short, with 21 bases between. Per germline, CDR1 LGHNA and CDR2 YSLEER. The CDR3 sequence is CASSQDLSSSLGATGELFF. The CDR3 nucleotides read TGCGCCAGCAGCCAAGACTTATCTTCGTCCCTAGGGGCCACCGGGGAGCTGTTTTTT.

The table lists this clone with a few counts. The V gene is TRBV12-5, the J gene TRBJ1-1; D gene uncertain. V was pared by 7 bases and J by 2 bases, with 8 bases between. Germline lookup yields CDR1 LGHNT and CDR2 FRNRAP. The CDR3 is made up of 12 amino acids. CDR3 in amino acids: CASASENTEAFF. The CDR3 bases are TGTGCTAGTGCAAGCGAAAACACTGAAGCTTTCTTT.

This clone was picked up a small number of times. V usage is TRBV6-5 and J usage is TRBJ2-2; TRBD2 might be the D (6 bases). The CDR3 covers 14 residues. Germline V gene lookup returns CDR1 MNHEY and CDR2 SVGAGI. The V end lost 5 bases, the J end lost 4 bases, and 11 bases lay between the germline ends. The CDR3 loop is CASSPGVGTGELFF. As DNA, the CDR3 is TGTGCCAGCAGTCCGGGGGTCGGCACCGGGGAGCTGTTTTTT.

This clone appeared a few times. The rearrangement uses TRBV11-1 and TRBJ2-4, with 11 bases lining up with TRBD2. V lost 2 bases, J lost 5 bases, and 8 bases stayed unmatched. CDR3 size: 17 residues. Germline CDR1 SGHAT, CDR2 FQDESV (reference sequence). CDR3 sequence (DNA): TGTGCCAGCAGCTTAATCGCGACTAGCGGGACAGAAAACATTCAGTACTTC. Translation: CASSLIATSGTENIQYF.

This clone was seen a handful of times. V and J are TRBV9 and TRBJ2-7; D is undetermined. Between the trimmed V and J ends, which lost 4 bases and 0 bases, there was a span of 14 bases. The length of the CDR3 is 15 residues. Germline V lookup: CDR1 SGDLS, CDR2 YYNGEE. CDR3 protein: CASSPLGASSYEQYF. The DNA for the CDR3 is TGTGCCAGCAGCCCCCTCGGAGCGAGCTCCTACGAGCAGTACTTC.

The DNA of the CDR3 is TGTGCCAGCAGTAAAAGGACTAGCGGGGTCTGGGAGCAGTACTTC. Amino acids: CASSKRTSGVWEQYF. This chain links TRBV27 with TRBJ2-7, with 12 positions matching TRBD2. Per germline, CDR1 MNHEY and CDR2 SMNVEV (reference sequence). This CDR3 contains 15 residues. The V and J ends lost 5 bases and 7 bases, in that order; junction bases with no gene match: 9.

The chain carries TRBV7-9 and TRBJ1-1, with D perhaps TRBD1 (5 bases). V was trimmed by 1 base and J by 3 bases, leaving 6 bases between them. The CDR3 spans 13 residues. Germline V gene lookup returns CDR1 SEHNR and CDR2 FQNEAQ (reference sequence). For the CDR3, the DNA is TGTGCCAGCAGCTTAGTAGGGGACACTGAAGCTTTCTTT. Translated, it gives CASSLVGDTEAFF.

V and J are TRBV15 and TRBJ2-2, with D perhaps matching TRBD1 (6 bases). The germline V gene encodes CDR1 LNHNV and CDR2 YYDKDF (reference sequence). Between the trimmed V and J ends, which lost 2 bases and 8 bases, there was a span of 12 bases. CDR3 length: 14 residues. In DNA, the CDR3 is TGTGCCACCAGCAGAAAACAGGGAGCAGGGGAGCTGTTTTTT. It is translated as CATSRKQGAGELFF. Full variable domain (outside the CDR3, taken from reference TRBV15 and TRBJ2-2): DAMVIQNPRYQVTQFGKPVTLSCSQTLNHNVMYWYQQKSSQAPKLLFHYYDKDFNNEADTPDNFQSRRPNTSFCFLDIRSPGLGDTAMYLCATSRKQGAGELFFGEGSRLTVL.

This clone was observed a handful of times. This chain links TRBV12-5 with TRBJ2-7; the D is unclear. The V and J ends lost 10 bases and 5 bases respectively, with 18 bases between them. Germline loops: CDR1 LGHNT, CDR2 FRNRAP. The CDR3 totals 13 residues. The DNA for the CDR3 is TGTGCTACCAGAGGAAAAAATTTAGACGAGCAGTACTTC. Amino acids: CATRGKNLDEQYF. Supplemented by reference TRBV12-5 and TRBJ2-7, the full variable domain reads DARVTQTPRHKVTEMGQEVTMRCQPILGHNTVFWYRQTMMQGLELLAYFRNRAPLDDSGMPKDRFSAEMPDATLATLKIQPSEPRDSAVYFCATRGKNLDEQYFGPGTRLTVT.

The rearrangement uses TRBV2 and TRBJ2-4, with 9 bases aligning to TRBD1. Trimming at V came to 5 bases and at J to 6 bases, leaving 5 bases not matched to a gene. The CDR3 sequence is 14 residues long. Germline V gene sequence: CDR1 SNHLY, CDR2 FYNNEI. CDR3 region: CASSKTGGANIQYF. CDR3 DNA sequence: TGTGCCAGCAGTAAAACAGGGGGCGCAAACATTCAGTACTTC.

The genes are TRBV7-2 and TRBJ2-7; 9 nucleotides agree with TRBD1. Per germline, CDR1 SGHTA and CDR2 FQGNSA. The trim removed 5 bases at V and 4 bases at J, leaving 6 bases unmatched. CDR3 length: 14 residues. Here the CDR3 DNA reads TGTGCCAGCAGCCGCGACAGGGGGTTTTACGAGCAGTACTTC. This sequence encodes CASSRDRGFYEQYF.

There are a few counts of this clone. V is TRBV28 and J is TRBJ2-5, with D maybe TRBD1 (5 bases). The V gene's germline CDR1 is MDHEN and CDR2 SYDVKM. The CDR3 consists of 13 residues. V lost 3 bases, J lost 4 bases, and 9 bases lay in between. The DNA of the CDR3 is TGTGCCAGCAGTTTCTCAGGGATAGAGACCCAGTACTTC. Translated, it gives CASSFSGIETQYF.

This clone was seen a handful of times. The CDR3 is CASSRGQGPTNYGYTF. CDR3 nucleotides: TGTGCCAGCAGTAGAGGACAGGGGCCGACCAACTATGGCTACACCTTC. The chain links TRBV2 to TRBJ1-2; 9 bases match TRBD1. Germline V CDR1 and CDR2: SNHLY, FYNNEI. V lost 5 bases to trimming and J lost 2 bases; unmatched junction nucleotides: 9. The CDR3 runs 16 residues.

Many counts were recorded for this clone. This chain uses TRBV4-3 with TRBJ2-3, with 7 bases fitting TRBD2. Looked up from germline, CDR1 is LGHNA and CDR2 is YSLEER. The ends lost 4 bases at V and 2 bases at J; junction bases unmatched: 6. The CDR3 has 15 amino acids. CDR3 DNA: TGCGCCAGCAGCCTGCGCGGGAGTCCCACAGATACGCAGTATTTT. It encodes CASSLRGSPTDTQYF.

The chain combines TRBV27 with TRBJ2-6; D is perhaps TRBD2 (5 bases). Germline V gives CDR1 MNHEY, CDR2 SMNVEV (reference sequence). Trimming took off 2 bases at V and 0 bases at J, with 11 bases between the two ends. The CDR3 has 17 residues. Written as DNA, the CDR3 is TGTGCCAGCAGTTTAGAGGGTTCTAGCTCTGGGGCCAACGTCCTGACTTTC. This codes for CASSLEGSSSGANVLTF.

The chain has TRBV6-6 and TRBJ2-5; TRBD2 matches at 10 bases. Germline CDR1 reads MNHNY; CDR2 reads SVGAGI (reference sequence). V shed 4 bases and J 4 bases; nucleotides not matched to a gene: 6. CDR3 length equals 15 residues. CDR3 DNA: TGTGCCAGCAGTTCAGTAGCGGGAGGAGGAGAGACCCAGTACTTC. This gives the protein CASSSVAGGGETQYF.

This clone was observed a few times. This sequence joins TRBV29-1 and TRBJ1-1; tentative D call: TRBD1 (6 bases). The CDR3 loop spans 14 amino acids. Germline V gene lookup returns CDR1 SQVTM and CDR2 ANQGSEA. Trimming took 5 bases from V and 0 from J, leaving 13 bases between them. DNA of the CDR3: TGCAGCGTTAAGCGGACAGTTATGAACACTGAAGCTTTCTTT. It is translated as CSVKRTVMNTEAFF. The full variable domain, completed using reference TRBV29-1 and TRBJ1-1, is SAVISQKPSRDICQRGTSLTIQCQVDSQVTMMFWYRQQPGQSLTLIATANQGSEATYESGFVIDKFPISRPNLTFSTLTVSNMSPEDSSIYLCSVKRTVMNTEAFFGQGTRLTVV.

This rearrangement joins TRBV2 to TRBJ1-5; 11 nucleotides match TRBD1. The germline CDR1 and CDR2 sequences are SNHLY and FYNNEI. The junction had 10 bases not matched to a gene; V was cut back by 7 bases and J by 8 bases. The CDR3 has 15 residues. In nucleotides, the CDR3 is TGTGCCAGCAATGAGCAGGGACAGGGGGTTGAGCCCCAGCATTTT. Its translation is CASNEQGQGVEPQHF. Filled out from reference TRBV2 and TRBJ1-5, the complete variable domain reads EPEVTQTPSHQVTQMGQEVILRCVPISNHLYFYWYRQILGQKVEFLVSFYNNEISEKSEIFDDQFSVERPDGSNFTLKIRSTKLEDSAMYFCASNEQGQGVEPQHFGDGTRLSIL.

The rearrangement uses TRBV2 and TRBJ1-2; 9 positions agree with TRBD1. J gave up 2 bases and V 3 bases, and 4 bases lay outside the gene matches. CDR1 is SNHLY and CDR2 is FYNNEI in the germline V gene. CDR3 length equals 15 residues. Here the CDR3 DNA reads TGTGCCAGCAGTGAGGGGACAGGGTACAACTATGGCTACACCTTC. Translating gives CASSEGTGYNYGYTF.

The genes are TRBV6-1 and TRBJ2-5; D gene ambiguous. The V gene's germline CDR1 is MNHNS and CDR2 SASEGT. There are 12 residues in the CDR3. V lost 6 bases, J lost 5 bases, and 10 bases lay in between. CDR3 amino acids: CASSAEWETQYF. The CDR3 DNA reads TGTGCCAGCAGCGCGGAATGGGAGACCCAGTACTTC.

This clone has more than one count but fewer than ten. The chain links TRBV11-2 to TRBJ2-7; D is uncertain. Deletions cut 1 base from V and 1 base from J, with 11 bases between. The CDR3 extends over 15 amino acids. Germline loops: CDR1 SGHAT, CDR2 FQNNGV. The CDR3 here is CASSLGQTVSYEQYF. CDR3 bases: TGTGCCAGCAGCTTAGGCCAAACAGTTTCCTACGAGCAGTACTTC.